The 14 T cell receptor beta chains presented below share a single source sample, sequenced in a study of blood T cells in healthy people across ages. Together with a sample-barcoded 5' primer, a J-beta primer mix was included in a second PCR lasting roughly 6 to 12 cycles. One entry per CDR3 protein results from TCRdb running MiXCR on the 5' RACE reads. Of some 1.8 million distinct CDR3 sequences in the sample, 35% to 50% are singletons; the top ten hold 23%. Sequenced input: blood. Source of these receptors: a human donor in good health.

The rearrangement joins TRBV7-9 to TRBJ2-5; D may be TRBD1 or TRBD2 (6 bases each). Germline lookup yields CDR1 SEHNR and CDR2 FQNEAQ (reference sequence). The germline V and J ends were trimmed by 5 bases and 5 bases, with 15 bases remaining between them. The CDR3 consists of 14 residues. CDR3 amino acids: CASSRIGGRETQYF. CDR3 bases: TGTGCCAGCAGCCGGATTGGGGGGCGCGAGACCCAGTACTTC.

The genes are TRBV24-1 and TRBJ2-3; D remains ambiguous. Germline values: CDR1 KGHDR, CDR2 SFDVKD. V was clipped by 6 bases and J by 2 bases, with 8 bases between them. The CDR3 is 13 amino acids. The CDR3 spells CATSTHYTDTQYF. In DNA form, the CDR3 reads TGTGCCACCAGTACCCATTACACAGATACGCAGTATTTT.

In this sample, this clonotype turned up a few times. The chain links TRBV6-6 to TRBJ2-7; 10 nucleotides line up with TRBD2. This CDR3 is 14 amino acids long. The ends lost 7 bases at V and 4 bases at J; junction bases unmatched: 7. Germline values: CDR1 MNHNY, CDR2 SVGAGI (reference sequence). CDR3 residues: CASTGLAEVYEQYF. The CDR3 DNA reads TGTGCCAGCACTGGACTAGCGGAAGTTTACGAGCAGTACTTC.

This clonotype was seen a few times. This chain links TRBV12-3 or TRBV12-4 with TRBJ2-1; 16 bases are a match to TRBD2. CDR3 length: 18 residues. V trimming: 6 bases; J trimming: 0 bases; junction bases outside the gene matches: 5. This CDR3 reads CASRGLAGGISSYNEQFF. In DNA form, the CDR3 reads TGTGCCAGCAGGGGACTAGCGGGGGGGATTAGCTCCTACAATGAGCAGTTCTTC.

This clonotype was found a few times. CDR3: CASSEQGTPQETQYF. CDR3 bases: TGTGCCAGCAGCGAACAGGGAACTCCCCAAGAGACCCAGTACTTC. The V gene is TRBV9, the J gene TRBJ2-5; maybe TRBD1 (6 bases). Germline V CDR1 and CDR2: SGDLS, YYNGEE. Trimming left V 3 bases short and J 1 base short, with 13 bases between. The CDR3 length is 15 residues.

The chain uses TRBV5-5 and TRBJ2-1, with TRBD2 matching 12 bases. Germline loops: CDR1 SGHKS, CDR2 YYEKEE (reference sequence). The CDR3 extends over 15 amino acids. V trimming: 1 base; J trimming: 8 bases; junction bases outside the gene matches: 4. The CDR3 sequence is CASSLLAGGRYEQFF. The CDR3, as DNA: TGTGCCAGCAGCTTGCTAGCGGGGGGGAGGTATGAGCAGTTCTTC. Full variable domain (outside the CDR3, taken from reference TRBV5-5 and TRBJ2-1): DAGVTQSPTHLIKTRGQQVTLRCSPISGHKSVSWYQQVLGQGPQFIFQYYEKEERGRGNFPDRFSARQFPNYSSELNVNALLLGDSALYLCASSLLAGGRYEQFFGPGTRLTVL.

CDR3 in DNA: TGTGCCATCAGTGAGTTGCAGGGAAACTATGGCTACACCTTC. This encodes CAISELQGNYGYTF. V is TRBV10-3 and J is TRBJ1-2, with D tentatively TRBD1 (5 bases). Germline V gene lookup returns CDR1 ENHRY and CDR2 SYGVKD. Trimming removed 1 base at V and 2 bases at J, with 8 bases between. The CDR3 loop spans 14 amino acids.

The V gene is TRBV12-3 or TRBV12-4, the J gene TRBJ1-1; D unclear. Trimming left V 5 bases short and J 10 bases short, with 17 bases between. The CDR3 contains 13 residues. CDR3 bases: TGTGCCAGCAGTCCCCAGGACGGCGACGGAGCTTTCTTT. Translating it yields CASSPQDGDGAFF.

There are a few counts of this clonotype. The chain joins TRBV28 to TRBJ2-3; TRBD2 agrees at 12 bases. Germline assignment: CDR1 MDHEN and CDR2 SYDVKM. This CDR3 spans 15 amino acids. V dropped 5 bases and J dropped 5; count of bases not matched to a gene: 5. CDR3 bases: TGTGCCAGCAGTCCTAGCGGGGGGGCGAAAGATACGCAGTATTTT. Encoded protein: CASSPSGGAKDTQYF. Based on the CDR3 plus reference TRBV28 and TRBJ2-3, the full variable domain is DVKVTQSSRYLVKRTGEKVFLECVQDMDHENMFWYRQDPGLGLRLIYFSYDVKMKEKGDIPEGYSVSREKKERFSLILESASTNQTSMYLCASSPSGGAKDTQYFGPGTRLTVL.

The CDR3 loop is CASSVPGQGANEQFF. In DNA form, the CDR3 reads TGTGCCAGCAGCGTCCCGGGACAGGGGGCGAATGAGCAGTTCTTC. J is TRBJ2-1 and V is TRBV9; 12 bases line up with TRBD1. V lost 2 bases to trimming and J lost 7 bases; unmatched junction nucleotides: 4. Germline CDR1 is SGDLS and CDR2 is YYNGEE. The CDR3 is 15 amino acids.

V usage is TRBV29-1 and J usage is TRBJ2-1; a possible D gene is TRBD1 (5 bases). V was shortened by 4 bases and J by 6 bases, with 13 bases between the two germline ends. There are 13 residues in the CDR3. Germline V gene sequence: CDR1 SQVTM, CDR2 ANQGSEA. The CDR3 DNA reads as TGCAGCGTTGGGACATTCCCTCCCAATGAGCAGTTCTTC. It codes for CSVGTFPPNEQFF.

This clonotype was seen more than once but under ten times. V and J are TRBV20-1 and TRBJ2-1, with D hard to call. Trimming cost V 0 bases and J 2 bases, with 14 bases left between them. This CDR3 has 16 residues. CDR1 and CDR2 from the germline V gene are DFQATT and SNEGSKA (reference sequence). CDR3 bases: TGCAGTGCTAGAGATCTGATACCTTTCGCCTACAATGAGCAGTTCTTC. Protein product: CSARDLIPFAYNEQFF.

This clonotype was seen a handful of times. The chain employs TRBV12-3 or TRBV12-4 and TRBJ2-3, with D perhaps TRBD1 or TRBD2 (5 bases each). With 5 bases removed from V and 2 bases from J, the gap between germline ends came to 17 bases. This CDR3 contains 16 residues. The CDR3 protein is CASSPNLGEYTDTQYF. In nucleotides, the CDR3 is TGTGCCAGCAGTCCCAACCTGGGGGAATACACAGATACGCAGTATTTT.

A remark on this clonotype: One end of the junction does not line up with germline, which may come from a read error. The gene calls are TRBV7-9 and TRBJ1-6; maybe TRBD1 (6 bases). Germline CDR1 is SEHNR and CDR2 is FQNEAQ (reference sequence). CDR3 length: 13 residues. CDR3 amino acids: CASSTTGFSPRHF. Here the CDR3 DNA reads TGTGCCAGCAGTACGACAGGATTTTCCCCCCGCCACTTT.